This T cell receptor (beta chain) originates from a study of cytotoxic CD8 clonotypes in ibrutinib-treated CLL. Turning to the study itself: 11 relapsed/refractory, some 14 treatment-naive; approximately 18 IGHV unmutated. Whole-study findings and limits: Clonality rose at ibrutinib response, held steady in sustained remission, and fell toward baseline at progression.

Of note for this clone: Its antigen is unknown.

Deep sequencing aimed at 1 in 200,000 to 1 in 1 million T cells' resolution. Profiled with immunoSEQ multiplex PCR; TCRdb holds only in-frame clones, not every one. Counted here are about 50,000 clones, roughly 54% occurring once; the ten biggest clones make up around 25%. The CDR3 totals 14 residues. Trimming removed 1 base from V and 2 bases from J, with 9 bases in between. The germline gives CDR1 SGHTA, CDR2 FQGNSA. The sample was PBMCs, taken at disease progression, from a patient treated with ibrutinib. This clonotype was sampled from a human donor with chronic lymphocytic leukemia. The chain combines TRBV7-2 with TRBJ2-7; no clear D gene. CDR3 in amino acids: CASSLVPLAYEQYF. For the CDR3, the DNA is TGTGCCAGCAGCTTAGTACCCCTTGCCTACGAGCAGTACTTC.